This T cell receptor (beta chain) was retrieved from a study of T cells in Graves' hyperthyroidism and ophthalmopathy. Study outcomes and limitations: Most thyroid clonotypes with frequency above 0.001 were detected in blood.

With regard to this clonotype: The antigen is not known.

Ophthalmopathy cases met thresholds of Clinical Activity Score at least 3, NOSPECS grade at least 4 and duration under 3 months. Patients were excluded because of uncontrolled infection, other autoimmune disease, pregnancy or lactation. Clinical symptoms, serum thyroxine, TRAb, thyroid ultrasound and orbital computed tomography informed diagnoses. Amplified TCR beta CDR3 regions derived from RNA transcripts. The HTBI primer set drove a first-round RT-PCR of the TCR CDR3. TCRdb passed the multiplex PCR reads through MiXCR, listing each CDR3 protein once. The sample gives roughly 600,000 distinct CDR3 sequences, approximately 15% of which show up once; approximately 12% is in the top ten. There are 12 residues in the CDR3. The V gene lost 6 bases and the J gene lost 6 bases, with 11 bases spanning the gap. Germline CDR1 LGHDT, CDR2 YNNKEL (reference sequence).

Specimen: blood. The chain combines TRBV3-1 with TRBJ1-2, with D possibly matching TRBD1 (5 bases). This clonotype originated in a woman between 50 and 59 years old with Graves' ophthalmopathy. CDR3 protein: CASSYGHHGYTF. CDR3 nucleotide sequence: TGTGCCAGCAGTTACGGACACCATGGCTACACCTTC.